This TCR beta chain comes out of a study of shared clonotypes between healthy human individuals. Study summary: Per-donor plates numbered three CD4 naive, three CD4 memory, two CD8 naive and one CD8 memory. Study results and caveats: Lower generation probabilities were found for non-shared clonotypes than for those shared by all four donors. Rarefaction exposed incomplete sorted-subset sequencing despite large depth.

As concerns this clone: Its matching antigen is unknown.

Each cell subset's genomic DNA was divided evenly among several immunoSEQ plates. The repertoire was sequenced with immunoSEQ multiplex PCR; TCRdb's copy has only in-frame clones and lacks some. The data show roughly 1,100,000 clones, about 70% seen once. The junction had 9 bases not matched to a gene; V was cut back by 4 bases and J by 4 bases. The V gene's germline CDR1 is SGHTS and CDR2 YDEGEE. The CDR3 loop spans 16 amino acids. The V gene is TRBV5-8, the J gene TRBJ2-5; 11 bases agree with TRBD2. Sequencing used memory CD4+ T cells sorted from blood. Specified subset: CD45RA-negative fraction. This clonotype originated in a man aged 18 to 35 in good health. CDR3 sequence: CASSAGGLAGGETQYF. The CDR3 DNA follows: TGTGCCAGCAGCGCCGGAGGGCTAGCGGGAGGAGAGACCCAGTACTTC.